The 3 T cell receptor beta chains below come from one sample, sequenced in a study of shared clonotypes between healthy human individuals. Clones were read by immunoSEQ multiplex PCR, and TCRdb kept only the in-frame ones, dropping some. The data show 2.3 million or so clones, approximately 95% seen once. The sample consisted of naive CD4+ T cells from PBMCs. Subset specified: CD45RA+ positively selected. These receptors were taken from a man between 18 and 29 years old in good health. Some clones in this sample may be carry-over from other donors' samples.

V is TRBV27 and J is TRBJ1-4; 9 nucleotides agree with TRBD1. The V segment lost 2 bases and the J segment 0 bases; nucleotides outside the gene matches: 7. Germline CDR1 MNHEY, CDR2 SMNVEV (reference sequence). This CDR3 region has 18 residues. CDR3 sequence reads: CASSLKGTGRATNEKLFF. In DNA form, the CDR3 reads TGTGCCAGCAGTTTAAAAGGGACAGGGAGGGCAACTAATGAAAAACTGTTTTTT.

The rearrangement uses TRBV6-4 and TRBJ2-7; D gene uncertain. CDR1 MRHNA and CDR2 SNTAGT come from the germline V gene. The V and J ends lost 8 bases and 2 bases respectively, with 1 base between them. The CDR3 consists of 9 residues. The CDR3, as DNA: TGTGCCAGCGCCTACGAGCAGTACTTC. Translating gives CASAYEQYF.

The J gene is TRBJ1-2, the V gene TRBV2; the match to TRBD1 covers 7 bases. The CDR3 is made up of 14 amino acids. Losses at the gene ends were 7 bases for V and 4 bases for J; bases not matched to a gene: 9. Germline-derived CDR1 and CDR2 are SNHLY and FYNNEI. The CDR3: CASTLDRVGYGYTF. CDR3 nucleotide sequence: TGTGCCAGCACCCTTGACAGGGTCGGCTATGGCTACACCTTC.